By frequency, the clone carrying this T cell receptor (beta chain) is medium-sized. The antigen remains undetermined. This entry belongs to a study of T cell clusters in autoimmune cytopenias. Study-wide points: Primary autoimmune cytopenia patients appeared to lack physiological T cell clusters present in healthy donors.

TRB amplification used around 0.25 ug of peripheral blood genomic DNA. One tube held mixed TRB-A and TRB-B primer pools for touch-down PCR. Following a re-call of the multiplex PCR reads, TCRdb has one entry per CDR3 protein and lacks DNA. The sample has approximately 3,600 distinct CDR3 sequences, and its top ten clones hold roughly 7.9%. The CDR3 length is 16 residues. Germline CDR1 reads SEHNR; CDR2 reads FQNEAQ (reference sequence). The same data also contributed to another study, on T cell repertoires in aging, cancer and after chemotherapy. From that report: Repeat sampling of healthy donors over several months to years showed clear clonal overlap. Approximately 9.6 million TCR reads were in the whole dataset.

The sequence came from a human donor in good health. Sequenced: peripheral blood. This sequence joins TRBV7-9 and TRBJ2-7; the TCRdb D gene call, TRBD2, has no DNA to confirm it. CDR3: CASSLTLGLGGYEQYF.